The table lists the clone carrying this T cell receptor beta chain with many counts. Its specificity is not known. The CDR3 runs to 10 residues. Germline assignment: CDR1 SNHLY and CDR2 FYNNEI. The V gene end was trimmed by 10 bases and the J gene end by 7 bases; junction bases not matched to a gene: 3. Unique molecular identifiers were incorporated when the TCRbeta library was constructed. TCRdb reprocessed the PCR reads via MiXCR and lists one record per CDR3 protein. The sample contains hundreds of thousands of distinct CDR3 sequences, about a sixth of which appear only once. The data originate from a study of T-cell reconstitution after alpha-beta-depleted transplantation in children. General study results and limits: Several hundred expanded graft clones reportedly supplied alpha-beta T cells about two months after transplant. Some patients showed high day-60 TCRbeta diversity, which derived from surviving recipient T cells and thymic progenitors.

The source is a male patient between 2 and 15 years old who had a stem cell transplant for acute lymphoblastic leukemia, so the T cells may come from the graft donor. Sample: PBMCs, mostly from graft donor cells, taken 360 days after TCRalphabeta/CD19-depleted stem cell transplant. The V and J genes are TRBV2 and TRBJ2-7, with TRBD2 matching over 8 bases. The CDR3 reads CATRGGEQYF. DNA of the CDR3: TGTGCCACCCGGGGGGGAGAGCAGTACTTC.